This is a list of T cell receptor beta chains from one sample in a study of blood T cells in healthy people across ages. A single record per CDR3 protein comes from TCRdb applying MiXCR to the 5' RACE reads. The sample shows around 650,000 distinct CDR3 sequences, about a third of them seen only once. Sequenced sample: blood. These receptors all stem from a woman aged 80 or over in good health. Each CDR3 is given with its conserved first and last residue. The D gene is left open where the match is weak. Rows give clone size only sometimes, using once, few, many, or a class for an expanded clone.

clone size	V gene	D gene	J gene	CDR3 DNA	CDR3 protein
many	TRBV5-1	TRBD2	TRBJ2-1	TGCGCCAGCAGCTTTGCTGGGGGGGATGAGCAGTTCTTC	CASSFAGGDEQFF
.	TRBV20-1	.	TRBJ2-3	TGCAGTGCTAGAGAACTTGGCGGCAATACGCGGTATTTT	CSARELGGNTRYF
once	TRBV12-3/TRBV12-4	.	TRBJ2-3	TGTGCCAGCAGTTTTGGAGATGCGCAATATTTT	CASSFGDAQYF
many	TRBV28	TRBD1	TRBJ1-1	TGTGCCAGCAGTGTAACCGGGACAGCGAACACTGAAGCTTTCTTT	CASSVTGTANTEAFF
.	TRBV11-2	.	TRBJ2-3	TGTGCCAGCAGCTCTTCAGGGGTTGGTCAGCCCCAGTATTTT	CASSSSGVGQPQYF
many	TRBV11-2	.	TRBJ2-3	TGTGCCAGCAGCTTCGAGCGGGTTTTAGCAGATACGCAGTATTTT	CASSFERVLADTQYF
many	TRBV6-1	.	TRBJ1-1	TGTGCCAGCAGTGACCCACCCGGGACAATGAACACTGAAGCTTTCTTT	CASSDPPGTMNTEAFF
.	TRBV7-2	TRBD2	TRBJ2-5	TGTGCCAGCAGCTTAGTACTAGCGGGGTTACAAGAGACCCAGTACTTC	CASSLVLAGLQETQYF
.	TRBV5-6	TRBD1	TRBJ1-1	TGTGCCAGCAGCCCACCGACCGGGACAGACGACACTGAAGCTTTCTTT	CASSPPTGTDDTEAFF
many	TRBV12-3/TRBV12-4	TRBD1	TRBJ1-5	TGTGCCAGCAGACCTGGACAGGGCACGGATCAGCCCCAGCATTTT	CASRPGQGTDQPQHF
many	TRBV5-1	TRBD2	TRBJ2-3	TGCGCCAGCAGCCCGAAGTTAGGCGGGGGGATCACAGATACGCAGTATTTT	CASSPKLGGGITDTQYF
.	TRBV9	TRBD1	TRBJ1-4	TGTGCCAGCAGCGTAGGGGGACAGGAGTCAAAACGGTTTTTT	CASSVGGQESKRFF
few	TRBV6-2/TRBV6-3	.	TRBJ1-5	TGTGCCAGCAGTTACACGACTAGCAATCAGCCCCAGCATTTT	CASSYTTSNQPQHF
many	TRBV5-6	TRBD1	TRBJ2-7	TGTGCCAGCGCACGGACAGGGTCGTACGAGCAGTACTTC	CASARTGSYEQYF
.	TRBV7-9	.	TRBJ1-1	TGTGCCAGCAGCAATCCAGGACGGAAGAGAGGGGACACTGAAGCTTTCTTT	CASSNPGRKRGDTEAFF
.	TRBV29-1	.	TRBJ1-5	TGCAGCGTTGTGGGGGCCGGTCAGCCCCAGCATTTT	CSVVGAGQPQHF
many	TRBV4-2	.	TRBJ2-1	TGTGCCAGCAGCCAAGATGCGCTAGCGCTTGAGCAGTTCTTC	CASSQDALALEQFF
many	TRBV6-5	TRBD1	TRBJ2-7	TGTGCCAGCAGGAAAATACAGGGGGCGTTCGAGCAGTACTTC	CASRKIQGAFEQYF
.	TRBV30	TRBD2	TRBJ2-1	TGTGCCTGGACCGGGGGACTAGCGGGAGAGAATGAGCAGTTCTTC	CAWTGGLAGENEQFF
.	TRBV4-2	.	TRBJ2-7	TGTGCCAGCAGCCAAGAGGTGCAGTACGAGCAGTACTTC	CASSQEVQYEQYF
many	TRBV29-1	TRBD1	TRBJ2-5	TGCAGCGTTGAAGAGGGACAGGGAGAGTACTTC	CSVEEGQGEYF
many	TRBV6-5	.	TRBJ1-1	TGTGCCAGCAGTAACGGGAAGCTCCTGAACACTGAAGCTTTCTTT	CASSNGKLLNTEAFF
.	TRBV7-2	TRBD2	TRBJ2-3	TGTGCCAGCAGCTTAGGACTAGCGCTTAATACGCAGTATTTT	CASSLGLALNTQYF
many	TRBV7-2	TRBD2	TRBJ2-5	TGTGCCAGCAGCTTATCAGCGGGGGACCCGCAGTACTTC	CASSLSAGDPQYF
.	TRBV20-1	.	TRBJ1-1	TGCAGTGCCGCAGTCCTCGCGGACACTGAAGCTTTCTTT	CSAAVLADTEAFF
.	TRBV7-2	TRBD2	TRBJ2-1	TGTGCCAGCACCGTTAGGGAGGGCAACTCCTACAATGAGCAGTTCTTC	CASTVREGNSYNEQFF
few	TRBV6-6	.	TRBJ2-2	TGTGCCAGCAGTTACTCGGCAGGGGCTACCGGGGAGCTGTTTTTT	CASSYSAGATGELFF
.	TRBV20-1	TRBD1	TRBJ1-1	TGCAGTGCCAGAGGACAGGGAGGGTTCACTGAAGCTTTCTTT	CSARGQGGFTEAFF
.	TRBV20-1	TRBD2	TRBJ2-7	TGCAGTGCTCCGGGAGGGCCGAATGAGCAGTACTTC	CSAPGGPNEQYF
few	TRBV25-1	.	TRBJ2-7	TGTGCCAGCAGTTGGAGGGGTTACGAGCAGTACTTC	CASSWRGYEQYF
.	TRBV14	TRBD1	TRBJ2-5	TGTGCCAGCAGCCAAGTGTGGGGACAGGGGGAGACCCAGTACTTC	CASSQVWGQGETQYF
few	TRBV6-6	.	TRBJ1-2	TGTGCCAGCAGTTACGGGGGAAGGAGGAGCTATGGCTACACCTTC	CASSYGGRRSYGYTF
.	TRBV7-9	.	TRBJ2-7	TGTGCCAGCAGGCCTGCGGGGCGCGAGCTCTCCTACGAGCAGCACTTC	CASRPAGRELSYEQHF
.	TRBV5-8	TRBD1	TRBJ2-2	TGTGCCAGCAGCTTGGGGGACAGCGCGACGAACACCGGGGAGCTGTTTTTT	CASSLGDSATNTGELFF
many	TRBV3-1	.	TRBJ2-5	TGTGCCAGCAGCCAGGGGGCCGGTGGTGGAGAGACCCAGTACTTC	CASSQGAGGGETQYF
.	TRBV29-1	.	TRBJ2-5	TGCAGCGGGGGGAGTGGGGGATCGAATGCGCAGTACTTC	CSGGSGGSNAQYF
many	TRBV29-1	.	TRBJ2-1	TGCAGCGTTGACAGGGGCGTTTTAAGTGAGCAGTTCTTC	CSVDRGVLSEQFF